One and the same sample provided the 12 T cell receptor beta chains below, sequenced in a study of blood T cell repertoires in COVID-19 (dated by TCRdb to 2020 to 2022). Library preparation employed the immunoSEQ multiplex PCR assay. TCRdb holds this immuneACCESS table with in-frame rearrangements only. Some clones are missing; in checked studies, unresolved V genes explain under half, and the rest has no known cause. The sample table records about 150,000 clones; 80% to 85% of these occur just once. The top ten clonotypes cover approximately 10% of the sample. Sequencing was carried out using peripheral blood. Every receptor here comes from a man between 70 and 80 years old with active or convalescent COVID-19.

The V and J genes are TRBV5-1 and TRBJ2-1; D not resolved. In germline, CDR1 is SGHRS, CDR2 YFSETQ. The CDR3 extends over 16 amino acids. Trimming removed 1 base from V and 0 bases from J, with 11 bases in between. CDR3 in amino acids: CASSLRGFSSYNEQFF. Here the CDR3 DNA reads TGCGCCAGCAGCTTGCGAGGATTTAGCTCCTACAATGAGCAGTTCTTC. Together with reference TRBV5-1 and TRBJ2-1, the CDR3 gives the full variable domain: KAGVTQTPRYLIKTRGQQVTLSCSPISGHRSVSWYQQTPGQGLQFLFEYFSETQRNKGNFPGRFSGRQFSNSRSEMNVSTLELGDSALYLCASSLRGFSSYNEQFFGPGTRLTVL.

Concerning this clone: At one boundary the junction diverges from the germline segment, which might be a read error. V and J are TRBV6-2 or TRBV6-3 and TRBJ2-7, with TRBD2 identical over 9 bases. This CDR3 comprises 15 residues. Germline V gives CDR1 MNHEY, CDR2 SVGEGT. CDR3 sequence: CASSYLSGGINERYF. CDR3 sequence (DNA): TGTGCCAGCAGTTATCTCAGCGGGGGGATCAACGAGCGGTACTTC.

V is TRBV3-1 (or the pseudogene TRBV3-2) and J is TRBJ2-7; 10 bases map to TRBD2. The germline V gene has CDR1 LGHDT and CDR2 YNNKEL (reference sequence). CDR3 length: 15 amino acids. V shed 3 bases, J shed 6 bases, and the junction held 8 bases outside the gene matches. DNA for the CDR3: TGTGCCAGCAGCCAGAGAGCGGGGGGGCTCGGCGAGCAGTACTTC. It specifies CASSQRAGGLGEQYF.

The chain links TRBV27 to TRBJ2-1, with 12 bases identical to TRBD2. Germline CDR1 is MNHEY and CDR2 is SMNVEV (reference sequence). The CDR3 is 17 amino acids. Trimming removed 4 bases from V and 0 bases from J; junction bases left unmatched: 4. The CDR3 here is CASSSGLAGPSYNEQFF. CDR3 bases: TGTGCCAGCAGTTCGGGACTAGCGGGCCCCTCCTACAATGAGCAGTTCTTC.

The rearrangement links TRBV4-3 to TRBJ1-1; D gene unclear. The CDR3 has 15 residues. V was clipped by 1 base and J by 0 bases, with 9 bases between them. Germline V lookup: CDR1 LGHNA, CDR2 YSLEER. DNA of the CDR3: TGCGCCAGCAGCCAAGGAGGCACAATGAACACTGAAGCTTTCTTT. Translation gives CASSQGGTMNTEAFF.

J is TRBJ2-4 and V is TRBV19, with a possible D match to TRBD2 (5 bases). In germline, CDR1 is LNHDA, CDR2 SQIVND (reference sequence). CDR3 length: 16 residues. Trimming left V 1 base short and J 1 base short, with 11 bases between. CDR3 loop: CASSIVAGKAKNIQYF. CDR3 DNA sequence: TGTGCCAGTAGTATAGTTGCCGGGAAGGCCAAAAACATTCAGTACTTC.

This chain uses TRBV6-2 or TRBV6-3 with TRBJ1-3, with D tentatively TRBD1 (6 bases). Germline CDR1 MNHEY, CDR2 SVGEGT. The CDR3 has 18 amino acids. V dropped 0 bases and J dropped 0 bases, with 15 bases sitting between them. The CDR3 region has the DNA TGTGCCAGCAGTTACTCCTTTTGGACAGCCGTCTCTGGAAACACCATATATTTT. Protein sequence: CASSYSFWTAVSGNTIYF.

This rearrangement joins TRBV24-1 to TRBJ2-2; 9 bases match TRBD1. Germline V lookup: CDR1 KGHDR, CDR2 SFDVKD. The CDR3 contains 14 residues. Trimming cost V 8 bases and J 6 bases; bases outside gene matches: 6. The CDR3 DNA is TGTGCCACCACTGAGACAGGGGGTCCCGGGGAGCTGTTTTTT. The encoded protein is CATTETGGPGELFF.

This clone has a count of ten or more. The chain combines TRBV7-9 with TRBJ1-1; tentative D call: TRBD1 (6 bases). Germline values: CDR1 SEHNR, CDR2 FQNEAQ (reference sequence). Trimming took off 4 bases at V and 7 bases at J, with 10 bases between the two ends. The CDR3 is 12 residues long. CDR3 sequence reads: CASSYYRVEAFF. CDR3 coding DNA: TGTGCCAGCAGCTACTACAGGGTTGAAGCTTTCTTT.

The V gene is TRBV29-1, the J gene TRBJ2-7; TRBD2 matches 10 bases. Per the germline V gene, CDR1 is SQVTM and CDR2 is ANQGSEA. J lost 5 bases, V lost 4 bases, and 17 bases had no gene match. CDR3 length equals 17 residues. This chain's CDR3 is CSVAPVMSSGRKNEQYF. Written as DNA, the CDR3 is TGCAGCGTTGCCCCCGTAATGTCTAGCGGGAGAAAGAACGAGCAGTACTTC.

The V call is TRBV7-6, the J call TRBJ1-2, with TRBD1 as a possible D gene (5 bases). Germline CDR1 reads SGHVS; CDR2 reads FNYEAQ. V lost 1 base to trimming and J lost 8 bases, with 11 bases between them. CDR3 length: 13 residues. The CDR3 DNA follows: TGTGCCAGCAGCTTAGAAGGGAGGGGAGGCTACACCTTC. As protein: CASSLEGRGGYTF.

This sequence joins TRBV11-2 and TRBJ2-3, with a tentative D call TRBD2 (5 bases). V was shortened by 1 base and J by 2 bases, with 10 bases between the two germline ends. The length of the CDR3 is 15 residues. The germline gives CDR1 SGHAT, CDR2 FQNNGV. CDR3 sequence (DNA): TGTGCCAGCAGCTTAGCGGGATGGGTCACAGATACGCAGTATTTT. It yields the protein CASSLAGWVTDTQYF. Drawing the rest from reference TRBV11-2 and TRBJ2-3, the complete variable domain is EAGVAQSPRYKIIEKRQSVAFWCNPISGHATLYWYQQILGQGPKLLIQFQNNGVVDDSQLPKDRFSAERLKGVDSTLKIQPAKLEDSAVYLCASSLAGWVTDTQYFGPGTRLTVL.